This T cell receptor (beta chain) was identified during a study of T cell responses to AZD1222 COVID-19 vaccine. Findings of the study overall: Repertoire samples came only from after the peak T cell response. Spike-specific TCR breadth and depth went up after people got two AZD1222 doses. Among the donors, most were white British and more were female, and clonal diversity was possibly underestimated. Spike regions recognized by vaccine-associated CD4 TCRs spanned the protein, led by 160-218 and 743-854.

The CDR3 has 16 amino acids. Trimming cost V 3 bases and J 4 bases; bases outside gene matches: 7. Germline V gene lookup returns CDR1 MNHEY and CDR2 SMNVEV (reference sequence). As to this clone: Its antigen is not identified.

Libraries were prepared by immunoSEQ multiplex PCR; TCRdb keeps only in-frame clonotypes and omits some of them. The data contain under 200,000 clones, roughly 85% of them singletons. The gene calls are TRBV27 and TRBJ2-3, with 10 positions matching TRBD2. This receptor was taken from an adult who received the AZD1222 COVID-19 vaccine. This specimen consisted of peripheral blood, obtained 28 days after the second AZD1222 dose. As DNA, the CDR3 is TGTGCCAGCAGTTTCGGAGCGGGGGGGCCTCCAGATACGCAGTATTTT. Amino acid sequence: CASSFGAGGPPDTQYF.